There are many counts of the clone carrying this T cell receptor beta chain. TCRdb re-derived calls from the 5' RACE reads in MiXCR, one entry per CDR3 protein. The data show 40,000 to 65,000 distinct CDR3 sequences, 24% seen once. CDR3 length: 15 amino acids. Trimming cost V 6 bases and J 9 bases; bases outside gene matches: 10. The germline V gene encodes CDR1 SNHLY and CDR2 FYNNEI. The sequence was obtained from a female donor with breast cancer. The genes are TRBV2 and TRBJ2-1; 11 bases fit TRBD2. Specimen: tumor-infiltrating naive CD4+ T cells sorted from the breast tumor. Subset defined: naive CD4+ T cells, CD4+CD45RA+CD25-. The CDR3 sequence: CASSLTSGSKTEQFF. The DNA of the CDR3 is TGTGCCAGCAGCCTCACTAGCGGGAGTAAAACTGAGCAGTTCTTC.